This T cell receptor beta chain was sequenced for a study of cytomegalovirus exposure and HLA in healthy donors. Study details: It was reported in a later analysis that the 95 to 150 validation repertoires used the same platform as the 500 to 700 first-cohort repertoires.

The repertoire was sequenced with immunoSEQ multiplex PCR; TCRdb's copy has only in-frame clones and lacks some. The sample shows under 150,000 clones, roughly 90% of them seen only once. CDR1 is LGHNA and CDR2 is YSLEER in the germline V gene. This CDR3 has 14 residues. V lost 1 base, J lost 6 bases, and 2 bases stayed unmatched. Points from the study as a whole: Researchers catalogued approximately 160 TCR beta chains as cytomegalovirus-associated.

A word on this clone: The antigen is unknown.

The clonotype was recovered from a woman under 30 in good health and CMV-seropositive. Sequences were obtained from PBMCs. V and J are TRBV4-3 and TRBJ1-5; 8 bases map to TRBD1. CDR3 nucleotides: TGCGCCAGCAGCCAAGCAGGGGGCTCTCAGCCCCAGCATTTT. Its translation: CASSQAGGSQPQHF.